This T cell receptor (beta chain) comes out of a study of blood T cell repertoires in COVID-19. Whole-study context: From the United States, Italy and Spain came samples of acute and convalescent COVID-19.

The CDR3 extends over 14 amino acids. Germline CDR1 reads SGHAT; CDR2 reads FQDESV (reference sequence). V was shortened by 5 bases and J by 0 bases, with 10 bases between the two germline ends. Some clones are missing from TCRdb's copy, which holds only in-frame ones; the method was immunoSEQ multiplex PCR. Here the sample spans about 170,000 clones, roughly 86% being singletons. The Seattle site enrolled patients during active infection and followed them longitudinally. This rearrangement joins TRBV11-1 to TRBJ1-2, with D perhaps TRBD1 (5 bases). Sequenced input: peripheral blood. The source is a woman aged 80 or older with COVID-19, enrolled during active disease. The CDR3 sequence is CASSADTSNYGYTF. The CDR3 DNA sequence: TGTGCCAGCAGCGCGGACACCTCTAACTATGGCTACACCTTC.